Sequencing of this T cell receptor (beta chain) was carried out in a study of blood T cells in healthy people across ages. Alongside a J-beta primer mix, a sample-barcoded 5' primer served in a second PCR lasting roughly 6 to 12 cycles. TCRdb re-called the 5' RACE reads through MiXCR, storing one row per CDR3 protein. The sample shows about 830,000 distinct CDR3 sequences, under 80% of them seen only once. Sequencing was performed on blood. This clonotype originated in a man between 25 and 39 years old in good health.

The CDR3 protein is CASSLGVGGPGNEQFF. For the CDR3, the DNA is TGTGCCAGCAGCTTAGGGGTCGGGGGGCCAGGGAATGAGCAGTTCTTC. The rearrangement links TRBV7-9 to TRBJ2-1; D perhaps matches TRBD2 (7 bases). The V end was cut by 1 base, the J end by 7 bases, with 17 bases between. Germline loops: CDR1 SEHNR, CDR2 FQNEAQ (reference sequence). The length of the CDR3 is 16 residues.